This paragraph covers one TCR beta chain sequence. Its antigen is still unknown. The sample comes from a study of T cells in Graves' hyperthyroidism and ophthalmopathy. Regarding the study as a whole: In the blood, most expanded thyroid clonotypes above 0.001 appeared as well.

RNA transcripts were the template for amplifying TCR beta CDR3 regions. HTBI primers were employed in a first-round RT-PCR of the TCR CDR3. TCRdb redid the calling of the multiplex PCR reads with MiXCR, one entry per CDR3 protein. Of a few hundred thousand distinct CDR3 sequences in the sample, 20% were seen once. CDR3 length equals 12 residues. Trimming pared 3 bases from V and 8 bases from J, leaving 11 bases between. Germline V gene sequence: CDR1 SGHRS, CDR2 YFSETQ. Stable Graves' hyperthyroidism meant no ophthalmopathy progression within 18 months. V usage is TRBV5-1 and J usage is TRBJ1-1; D uncertain. Material for sequencing was blood. This receptor was obtained from a man aged 18 to 35 with Graves' hyperthyroidism. As DNA, the CDR3 is TGCGCCAGCAGCTCCCTCTACAACGAAGCTTTCTTT. This codes for CASSSLYNEAFF.